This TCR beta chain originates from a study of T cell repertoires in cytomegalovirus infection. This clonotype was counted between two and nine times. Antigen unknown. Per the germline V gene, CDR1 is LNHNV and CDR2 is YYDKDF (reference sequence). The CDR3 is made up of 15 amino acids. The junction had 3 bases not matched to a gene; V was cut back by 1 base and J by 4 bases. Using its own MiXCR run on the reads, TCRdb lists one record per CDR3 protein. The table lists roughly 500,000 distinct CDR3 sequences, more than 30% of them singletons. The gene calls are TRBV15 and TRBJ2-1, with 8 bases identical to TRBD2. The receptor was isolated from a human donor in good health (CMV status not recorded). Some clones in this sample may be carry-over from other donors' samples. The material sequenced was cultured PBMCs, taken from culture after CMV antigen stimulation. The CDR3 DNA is TGTGCCACCAGCAGAGTTCGGGAGGGGTACAATGAGCAGTTCTTC. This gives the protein CATSRVREGYNEQFF.